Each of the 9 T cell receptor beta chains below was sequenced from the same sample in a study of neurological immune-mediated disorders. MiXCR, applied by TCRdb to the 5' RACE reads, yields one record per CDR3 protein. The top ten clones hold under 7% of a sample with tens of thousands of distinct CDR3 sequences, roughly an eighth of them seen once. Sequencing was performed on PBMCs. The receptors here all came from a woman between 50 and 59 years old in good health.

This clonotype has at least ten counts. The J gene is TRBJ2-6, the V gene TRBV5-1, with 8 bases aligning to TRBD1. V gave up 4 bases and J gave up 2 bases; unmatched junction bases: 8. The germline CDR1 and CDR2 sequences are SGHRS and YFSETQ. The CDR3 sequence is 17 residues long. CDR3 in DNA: TGCGCCAGCAGCCCCCTCGCAGGGGGCGCTGGGGCCAACGTCCTGACTTTC. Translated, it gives CASSPLAGGAGANVLTF.

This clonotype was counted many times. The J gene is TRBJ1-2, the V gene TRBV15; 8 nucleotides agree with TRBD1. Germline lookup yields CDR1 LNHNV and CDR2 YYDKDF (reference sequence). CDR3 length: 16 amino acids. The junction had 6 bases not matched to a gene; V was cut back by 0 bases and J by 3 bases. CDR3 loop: CATSRDELTGDYGYTF. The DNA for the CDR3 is TGTGCCACCAGCAGAGATGAGCTGACAGGGGACTATGGCTACACCTTC.

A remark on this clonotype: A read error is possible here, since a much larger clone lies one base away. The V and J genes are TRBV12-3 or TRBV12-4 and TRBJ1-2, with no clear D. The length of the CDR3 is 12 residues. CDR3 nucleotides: TGTTCCAGCAGTCGAGGTTCTCGTGGCTACACCTTC. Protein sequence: CSSSRGSRGYTF.

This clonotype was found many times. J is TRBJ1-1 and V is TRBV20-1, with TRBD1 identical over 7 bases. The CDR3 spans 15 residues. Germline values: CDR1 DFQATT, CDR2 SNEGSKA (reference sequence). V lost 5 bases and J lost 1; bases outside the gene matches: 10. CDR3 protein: CSASSPGTANTEAFF. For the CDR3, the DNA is TGCAGTGCTTCCTCTCCCGGGACAGCGAACACTGAAGCTTTCTTT.

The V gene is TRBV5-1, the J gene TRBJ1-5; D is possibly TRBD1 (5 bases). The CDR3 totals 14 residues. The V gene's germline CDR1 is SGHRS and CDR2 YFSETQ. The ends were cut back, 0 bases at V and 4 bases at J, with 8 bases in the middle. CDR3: CASSLGGENQPQHF. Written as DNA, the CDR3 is TGCGCCAGCAGCTTGGGGGGCGAGAATCAGCCCCAGCATTTT.

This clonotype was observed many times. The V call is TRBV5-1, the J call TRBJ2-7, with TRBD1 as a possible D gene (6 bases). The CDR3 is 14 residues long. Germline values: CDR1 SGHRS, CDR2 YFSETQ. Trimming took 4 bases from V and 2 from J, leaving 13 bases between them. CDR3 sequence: CASSQADRTYEQYF. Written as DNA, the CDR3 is TGCGCCAGCAGCCAGGCGGACAGAACCTACGAGCAGTACTTC.

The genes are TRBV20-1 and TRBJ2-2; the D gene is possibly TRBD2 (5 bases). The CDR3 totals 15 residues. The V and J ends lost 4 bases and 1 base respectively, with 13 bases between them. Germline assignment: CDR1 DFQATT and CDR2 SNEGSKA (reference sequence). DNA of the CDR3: TGCAGTGCTACCCGGGGTAGCCTGAACACCGGGGAGCTGTTTTTT. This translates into CSATRGSLNTGELFF.

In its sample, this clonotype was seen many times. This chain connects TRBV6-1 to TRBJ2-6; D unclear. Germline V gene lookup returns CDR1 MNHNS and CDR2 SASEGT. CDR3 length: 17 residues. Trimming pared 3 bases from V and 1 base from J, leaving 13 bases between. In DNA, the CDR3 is TGTGCCAGCAGTGAGGGCAGAAATCGATCTGGGGCCAACGTCCTGACTTTC. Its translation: CASSEGRNRSGANVLTF.

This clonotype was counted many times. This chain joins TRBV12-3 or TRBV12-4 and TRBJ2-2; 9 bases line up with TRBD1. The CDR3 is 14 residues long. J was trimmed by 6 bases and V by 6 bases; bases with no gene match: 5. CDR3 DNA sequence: TGTGCCAGCAGGCGACAGGGGGATGCCGGGGAGCTGTTTTTT. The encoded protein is CASRRQGDAGELFF.